The 21 T cell receptor beta chains listed next were all sequenced from one sample in a study of blood T cell repertoires in COVID-19. Repertoires were generated with immunoSEQ multiplex PCR, while TCRdb's copy carries only in-frame clones and drops some. The sample shows about 240,000 clones, around three quarters of them seen only once. The sample comprised peripheral blood. The receptors originated from a woman aged 80 or over with acute or convalescent COVID-19.

The chain employs TRBV10-3 and TRBJ2-3; D is undetermined. CDR3 length: 12 amino acids. The germline V gene has CDR1 ENHRY and CDR2 SYGVKD. The germline V and J ends were trimmed by 6 bases and 0 bases, with 4 bases remaining between them. DNA of the CDR3: TGTGCCATCAGGACTAGCACAGATACGCAGTATTTT. As protein: CAIRTSTDTQYF.

The chain carries TRBV21-1 and TRBJ2-7; TRBD1 is the table's D call, not checked against the DNA. TRBV21-1 represents a pseudogene. The CDR3 loop spans 15 amino acids. The CDR3 DNA follows: TGTGCCAGCAACAACCCGGGACAGATATCCTACGAGCAGTACTTC. Protein sequence: CASNNPGQISYEQYF.

The chain carries TRBV5-4 and TRBJ1-1; D is undetermined. Germline CDR1 SGHNT, CDR2 YYREEE (reference sequence). V gave up 2 bases and J gave up 1 base, with 6 bases separating them. This CDR3 region has 13 residues. The CDR3, as DNA: TGTGCCAGCAGCTTTATGTGGAACACTGAAGCTTTCTTT. It specifies CASSFMWNTEAFF.

The gene calls are TRBV19 and TRBJ1-2, with 10 positions matching TRBD1. Germline V gene sequence: CDR1 LNHDA, CDR2 SQIVND (reference sequence). Unmatched junction bases numbered 10, after V lost 7 bases and J lost 8 bases. This CDR3 has 14 residues. The CDR3, as DNA: TGTGCCAGTAAGACAGGGGGCTTGACCGGGGGCTACACCTTC. The encoded protein is CASKTGGLTGGYTF.

This clone occurred once. The J gene is TRBJ2-2, the V gene TRBV3-1 (or the pseudogene TRBV3-2), with 8 bases fitting TRBD1. V gave up 2 bases and J gave up 4 bases; unmatched junction bases: 6. Germline CDR1 LGHDT, CDR2 YNNKEL (reference sequence). The CDR3 runs 16 residues. CDR3 DNA sequence: TGTGCCAGCAGCCAAAGGGGACAGGAGCGCACCGGGGAGCTGTTTTTT. Translating it yields CASSQRGQERTGELFF.

This chain links TRBV2 with TRBJ2-3; possible D gene TRBD1, 5 bases. Germline loops: CDR1 SNHLY, CDR2 FYNNEI. Trimming removed 9 bases at V and 0 bases at J, with 13 bases between. This CDR3 comprises 14 residues. This CDR3 is CARGKGNSTDTQYF. The DNA of the CDR3 is TGTGCCAGGGGGAAGGGGAATAGCACAGATACGCAGTATTTT. The whole variable domain, filled in from reference TRBV2 and TRBJ2-3, reads EPEVTQTPSHQVTQMGQEVILRCVPISNHLYFYWYRQILGQKVEFLVSFYNNEISEKSEIFDDQFSVERPDGSNFTLKIRSTKLEDSAMYFCARGKGNSTDTQYFGPGTRLTVL.

The count of this clone is one. This rearrangement joins TRBV4-1 to TRBJ1-2, with D possibly matching TRBD1 (6 bases). Trimming took off 2 bases at V and 3 bases at J, with 13 bases between the two ends. The CDR3 has 15 amino acids. The germline V gene encodes CDR1 MGHRA and CDR2 YSYEKL. For the CDR3, the DNA is TGCGCCAGCAGCCAACTATGGGACATCGACTATGGCTACACCTTC. It specifies CASSQLWDIDYGYTF.

The rearrangement links TRBV19 to TRBJ2-2; possible D gene TRBD1, 6 bases. The V gene's germline CDR1 is LNHDA and CDR2 SQIVND (reference sequence). The V end was cut by 4 bases, the J end by 7 bases, with 16 bases between. The CDR3 is 15 residues long. The CDR3 sequence: CASSTYGQGHGELFF. As DNA, the CDR3 is TGTGCCAGTAGTACCTACGGGCAGGGGCACGGGGAGCTGTTTTTT.

The rearrangement links TRBV3-1 (or the pseudogene TRBV3-2) to TRBJ1-1; D might be TRBD1 (6 bases). Trimming took off 2 bases at V and 4 bases at J, with 8 bases between the two ends. The CDR3 extends over 13 amino acids. The germline V gene encodes CDR1 LGHDT and CDR2 YNNKEL (reference sequence). The CDR3 spells CASSQSGATEAFF. CDR3 bases: TGTGCCAGCAGCCAATCAGGGGCCACTGAAGCTTTCTTT.

This rearrangement joins TRBV6-2 or TRBV6-3 to TRBJ2-7, with 8 bases aligning to TRBD2. Germline V gene data show CDR1 as MNHEY and CDR2 as SVGEGT. The V gene end was trimmed by 2 bases and the J gene end by 6 bases; junction bases not matched to a gene: 6. The CDR3 is made up of 14 amino acids. The DNA for the CDR3 is TGTGCCAGCAGTTACGCCCAGCGGGGGATCGAGCAGTACTTC. Protein sequence: CASSYAQRGIEQYF.

The chain couples TRBV7-6 to TRBJ2-5; D not certain. Germline CDR1 reads SGHVS; CDR2 reads FNYEAQ. Trimming took 2 bases from V and 1 from J, leaving 20 bases between them. The CDR3 length is 18 residues. The CDR3 here is CASSLLSIRGWSQETQYF. The DNA of the CDR3 is TGTGCCAGCAGCTTATTGTCTATTCGCGGTTGGTCCCAAGAGACCCAGTACTTC.

The chain employs TRBV7-2 and TRBJ2-7; tentative D call: TRBD1 (5 bases). The CDR3 loop spans 13 amino acids. Germline values: CDR1 SGHTA, CDR2 FQGNSA. Deletions cut 5 bases from V and 3 bases from J, with 11 bases between. CDR3 DNA sequence: TGTGCCAGCAGCGGTCGACAGTACTACGAGCAGTACTTC. It yields the protein CASSGRQYYEQYF.

The chain combines TRBV11-3 with TRBJ2-1; TRBD2 aligns across 15 bases. The V gene's germline CDR1 is SGHNT and CDR2 YENEEA. J lost 10 bases, V lost 5 bases, and 6 bases had no gene match. The CDR3 totals 15 residues. The CDR3: CASSRGLAGGGEQFF. The CDR3 DNA follows: TGTGCCAGCAGCCGTGGACTAGCGGGAGGGGGGGAGCAGTTCTTC.

Notes on this clone: Other nucleotide sequences in the sample specify the same CDR3. The rearrangement joins TRBV19 to TRBJ2-2; tentatively, D is TRBD2 (6 bases). Between the trimmed V and J ends, which lost 5 bases and 5 bases, there was a span of 12 bases. Germline V CDR1 and CDR2: LNHDA, SQIVND (reference sequence). The CDR3 loop spans 14 amino acids. Written as DNA, the CDR3 is TGTGCCAGTAGTCTGACTAGTGGAACCGGGGAGCTGTTTTTT. Protein: CASSLTSGTGELFF.

This clone was counted a few times. V gene TRBV6-5 combines with J gene TRBJ1-5; D gene unclear. V was clipped by 8 bases and J by 7 bases, with 12 bases between them. This CDR3 is built from 12 residues. CDR1 is MNHEY, CDR2 SVGAGI, per germline. The CDR3 nucleotides are TGTGCCAGCGAGGAGGGAGTCCAGCCCCAGCATTTT. Translated, it gives CASEEGVQPQHF.

CDR3 coding DNA: TGCGCCAGCAGAAAAGAGGGGACTAGCTACGAGCAGTTCTTC. Translating gives CASRKEGTSYEQFF. The rearrangement joins TRBV5-1 to TRBJ2-1, with 9 bases matching TRBD2. Germline V gene sequence: CDR1 SGHRS, CDR2 YFSETQ. The CDR3 length is 14 residues. V lost 5 bases and J lost 10; bases outside the gene matches: 10.

The chain links TRBV15 to TRBJ2-3; D might be TRBD2 (7 bases). The V and J ends lost 3 bases and 5 bases respectively, with 18 bases between them. The length of the CDR3 is 16 residues. Germline-derived CDR1 and CDR2 are LNHNV and YYDKDF (reference sequence). CDR3 coding DNA: TGTGCCACCAGCAGCCCTGCCGCGGGGGCCCGAGATACGCAGTATTTT. Its protein product is CATSSPAAGARDTQYF.

The gene calls are TRBV19 and TRBJ2-7, with 8 bases identical to TRBD1. Germline-derived CDR1 and CDR2 are LNHDA and SQIVND (reference sequence). The CDR3 consists of 14 residues. Trimming took 6 bases from V and 1 from J; bases not matched to a gene: 5. CDR3 region: CASSRQGLSYEQYF. DNA of the CDR3: TGTGCCAGTAGCCGACAGGGGTTATCCTACGAGCAGTACTTC.

This clone has only a few counts. The chain carries TRBV10-3 and TRBJ1-4; D call uncertain. The CDR3 is 17 amino acids. CDR1 is ENHRY, CDR2 SYGVKD, per germline. V lost 4 bases to trimming and J lost 3 bases, with 18 bases between them. The CDR3 coding sequence is TGTGCCATCAGTGGGGTTGCTTACAGTGGGTCTAATGAAAAACTGTTTTTT. As protein: CAISGVAYSGSNEKLFF.

A few counts support this clone. J is TRBJ1-2 and V is TRBV4-3; D remains ambiguous. CDR3 length: 14 amino acids. Germline V lookup: CDR1 LGHNA, CDR2 YSLEER. V was cut by 1 base and J by 2 bases, with 8 bases left in between. The DNA for the CDR3 is TGCGCCAGCAGCCAAGCACTAATAAACTATGGCTACACCTTC. Residues: CASSQALINYGYTF.

The V gene is TRBV28, the J gene TRBJ1-5, with unresolved D. This CDR3 is built from 16 residues. Germline CDR1 MDHEN, CDR2 SYDVKM. Deletions cut 3 bases from V and 0 bases from J, with 12 bases between. This CDR3 reads CASSLIARISNQPQHF. The CDR3 nucleotides read TGTGCCAGCAGTTTGATAGCCAGAATTAGCAATCAGCCCCAGCATTTT.